Listed below are T cell receptor beta chains from one sample, sequenced in a study of T cells in Graves' hyperthyroidism and ophthalmopathy. MiXCR was run by TCRdb on the multiplex PCR reads, yielding one entry per CDR3 protein. The sample has about 590,000 distinct CDR3 sequences; 15% to 18% are singletons. Sequenced input: blood. These receptors were collected from a woman aged 30 to 39 with Graves' hyperthyroidism. The CDR3 runs from the conserved cysteine through the conserved F or W. The D gene is left open where the match is weak. Only part of the rows carry a size: once, few, many, or a class if the clone is expanded.

V: TRBV7-9; D: -; size: -; J: TRBJ2-1; DNA: TGTGCCAGCAGCGTTCACTTGGGCGTATGGAATGAGCAGTTCTTC; CDR3: CASSVHLGVWNEQFF
V: TRBV6-1; D: TRBD1; size: many; J: TRBJ1-5; DNA: TGTGCCAGCACGATACAGGGGAATCAGCCCCAGCATTTT; CDR3: CASTIQGNQPQHF
V: TRBV7-2; D: TRBD1; size: -; J: TRBJ1-5; DNA: TGTGCCAGCAGCTTAGGGACAGGGGGCTACAATCAGCCCCAGCATTTT; CDR3: CASSLGTGGYNQPQHF
V: TRBV29-1; D: -; size: many; J: TRBJ1-1; DNA: TGCAGCGGACAGACCTACACTGAAGCTTTCTTT; CDR3: CSGQTYTEAFF
V: TRBV7-9; D: -; size: few; J: TRBJ1-2; DNA: TGTGCCAGCAGCTTAGCTATCGGCAGGGACTATGGCTACACCTTC; CDR3: CASSLAIGRDYGYTF
V: TRBV15; D: TRBD2; size: many; J: TRBJ2-7; DNA: TGTGCCACCAGCAGAGCCGGGTTCACTAGCGGGAGTGAATCCTACGAGCAGTACTTC; CDR3: CATSRAGFTSGSESYEQYF
V: TRBV9; D: -; size: few; J: TRBJ2-3; DNA: TGTGCCAGCAGCGTAGGGAGTCCCCTCACAGATACGCAGTATTTT; CDR3: CASSVGSPLTDTQYF
V: TRBV6-1; D: TRBD1; size: many; J: TRBJ1-2; DNA: TGTGCCAGCAGTGAAGCGCAAGGGGGCGACGGCTACACCTTC; CDR3: CASSEAQGGDGYTF
V: TRBV6-1; D: -; size: -; J: TRBJ2-7; DNA: TGTGCCAGCGGAGGGTATCCTACCTCTGAGCAGTACTTC; CDR3: CASGGYPTSEQYF
V: TRBV6-2/TRBV6-3; D: TRBD1; size: -; J: TRBJ1-1; DNA: TGTGCCAGCAGTAGTTGGACAGGGGGGGGTAAGGACACTGAAGCTTTCTTT; CDR3: CASSSWTGGGKDTEAFF
V: TRBV20-1; D: TRBD2; size: -; J: TRBJ2-7; DNA: TGCAGTGCTAGAGATATACCGGGCGGGACTAGCGTCTACGAGCAGTACTTC; CDR3: CSARDIPGGTSVYEQYF
V: TRBV5-5; D: -; size: many; J: TRBJ2-2; DNA: TGTGCCAGCAGCCATCCGGGGACCGGGGAGCTGTTTTTT; CDR3: CASSHPGTGELFF
V: TRBV20-1; D: TRBD2; size: many; J: TRBJ2-1; DNA: TGCAGTGCTAGGCGGACTAGCGGTTATCAGCAGTTCTTC; CDR3: CSARRTSGYQQFF
V: TRBV3-1; D: -; size: many; J: TRBJ1-3; DNA: TGTGCCAGCAGCCAAGATCAAACTTACGGAAACACCATATATTTT; CDR3: CASSQDQTYGNTIYF
V: TRBV20-1; D: -; size: many; J: TRBJ2-3; DNA: TGCAGTGCTAGGGAGGCCCGACGGACAGATACGCAGTATTTT; CDR3: CSAREARRTDTQYF
V: TRBV20-1; D: TRBD2; size: many; J: TRBJ2-3; DNA: TGCAGTGCTACCCGACTAGCGGGAGGGATAGATACGCAGTATTTT; CDR3: CSATRLAGGIDTQYF
V: TRBV12-3/TRBV12-4; D: TRBD2; size: many; J: TRBJ2-1; DNA: TGTGCCAGCAGTTTAGAGGGGACTAGCGGCAATACCCACTCCTACAATGAGCAGTTCTTC; CDR3: CASSLEGTSGNTHSYNEQFF
V: TRBV9; D: TRBD2; size: -; J: TRBJ2-1; DNA: TGTGCCAGCAGCTCGGGTATTCAGGCTAGCGGGAGATACAATGAGCAGTTCTTC; CDR3: CASSSGIQASGRYNEQFF
V: TRBV12-3/TRBV12-4; D: TRBD1; size: few; J: TRBJ1-5; DNA: TGTGCCAGCAGTTCCCCCCTGACAGGGGACAATCAGCCCCAGCATTTT; CDR3: CASSSPLTGDNQPQHF
V: TRBV9; D: -; size: -; J: TRBJ2-3; DNA: TGTGCCAGCAGCGTGATCACAGATACGCAGTATTTT; CDR3: CASSVITDTQYF
V: TRBV20-1; D: -; size: -; J: TRBJ1-2; DNA: TGCAGTGCCCAACCTCTGACAGCACCTAACTATGGCTACACCTTC; CDR3: CSAQPLTAPNYGYTF
V: TRBV29-1; D: -; size: many; J: TRBJ2-1; DNA: TGCAGCGTCGCGCTCGTCAATGAGCAGTTCTTC; CDR3: CSVALVNEQFF
V: TRBV6-2/TRBV6-3; D: TRBD2; size: few; J: TRBJ2-2; DNA: TGTGCCAGCAGTTACTTCGGACTAGCGGGAGAAGGTGGCGGGGAGCTGTTTTTT; CDR3: CASSYFGLAGEGGGELFF
V: TRBV24-1; D: -; size: -; J: TRBJ1-5; DNA: TGTGCCACCAGTGAGTGGGGGGATCAGCCCCAGCATTTT; CDR3: CATSEWGDQPQHF
V: TRBV5-1; D: -; size: many; J: TRBJ2-1; DNA: TGCGCCAGCAGCTTGGTCACGGGCGCCAATGAGCAGTTCTTC; CDR3: CASSLVTGANEQFF
V: TRBV7-9; D: TRBD2; size: -; J: TRBJ2-7; DNA: TGTGCCAGCAGCTTAGTGGTTGGGGGGGTCCACGAGCAGTACTTC; CDR3: CASSLVVGGVHEQYF
V: TRBV5-1; D: TRBD2; size: few; J: TRBJ2-3; DNA: TGCGCCAGCAGCTTAGGCGGGAGGGCCGGGGCAGATACGCAGTATTTT; CDR3: CASSLGGRAGADTQYF
V: TRBV19; D: -; size: -; J: TRBJ1-1; DNA: TGTGCCAGTAGTATAGCTCAGGGGACTGAAGCTTTCTTT; CDR3: CASSIAQGTEAFF
V: TRBV2; D: TRBD2; size: -; J: TRBJ2-2; DNA: TGTGCCAGCAGTGAATGGCTAGCGGGAGAGGTCGGGGAGCTGTTTTTT; CDR3: CASSEWLAGEVGELFF
V: TRBV20-1; D: -; size: many; J: TRBJ1-1; DNA: TGCAGTGCTAGAGATACAGAGGCTCCTCTTATAGCTTTCTTT; CDR3: CSARDTEAPLIAFF
V: TRBV12-3/TRBV12-4; D: -; size: many; J: TRBJ1-1; DNA: TGTGCCAGCAGTCCAAGAATGTACACTGAAGCTTTCTTT; CDR3: CASSPRMYTEAFF
V: TRBV4-2; D: -; size: -; J: TRBJ1-2; DNA: TGTGCCAGCAGCCAAGAAGTGGCCTTTCGGACCGACTTTAACTATGGCTACACCTTC; CDR3: CASSQEVAFRTDFNYGYTF
V: TRBV15; D: -; size: -; J: TRBJ1-4; DNA: TGTGCCACCAGCCCTAGATGGGCTCCGGGAACTAATGAAAAACTGTTTTTT; CDR3: CATSPRWAPGTNEKLFF
V: TRBV19; D: TRBD2; size: -; J: TRBJ2-1; DNA: TGTGCCAGTAGCCCCCTAGCGGGAGTAGACAATGAGCAGTTCTTC; CDR3: CASSPLAGVDNEQFF
V: TRBV5-1; D: TRBD2; size: many; J: TRBJ2-1; DNA: TGTGCCAGCAGCCCGGGACTAGCCCACAATGAGCAGTTCTTC; CDR3: CASSPGLAHNEQFF
V: TRBV20-1; D: TRBD2; size: -; J: TRBJ2-7; DNA: TGCAGTGCTAGAGATGGGCCTAGCGGGGATCCCTACGAGCAGTACTTC; CDR3: CSARDGPSGDPYEQYF
V: TRBV6-1; D: TRBD2; size: -; J: TRBJ2-1; DNA: TGTGCCAGCAGACGGGGACTAGCGGGACCCAATGAGCAGTTCTTC; CDR3: CASRRGLAGPNEQFF
V: TRBV7-9; D: -; size: -; J: TRBJ1-4; DNA: TGTGCCAGCAGCTTAACAGGGTCCGAAAAACTGTTTTTT; CDR3: CASSLTGSEKLFF
V: TRBV5-1; D: -; size: many; J: TRBJ2-1; DNA: TGCGCCAGCAGCTTGGTCGGACAGCTAGAGCAGTTCTTC; CDR3: CASSLVGQLEQFF
V: TRBV5-1; D: TRBD2; size: -; J: TRBJ2-3; DNA: TGCGCCAGCAAACTAGCGGCAGGCACAGATACGCAGTATTTT; CDR3: CASKLAAGTDTQYF